This T cell receptor beta chain came from a study of blood T cell repertoires in COVID-19. TCRdb's copy holds only in-frame clones and misses some; the assay was immunoSEQ multiplex PCR. The data contain some 190,000 clones, 86% of them seen just once; the ten biggest clones take up 5.6%. With V trimmed by 5 bases and J by 2 bases, 8 bases remained unmatched. CDR1 is SGHTA, CDR2 FQGTGA, per germline. The CDR3 totals 16 residues. The genes are TRBV7-3 and TRBJ2-1; 8 bases agree with TRBD2. Specimen: PBMCs or T cells enriched from blood (not recorded which). The receptor was derived from a man aged 35 to 55 with acute COVID-19. CDR3 in DNA: TGTGCCAGCAGCCCCGTAGCGGGATACCCCTACAATGAGCAGTTCTTC. Translating it yields CASSPVAGYPYNEQFF.